A selection of T cell receptor beta chains follows, all from one sample in a study of memory CD4+ T cells and cytomegalovirus serostatus. TCRdb's copy holds only in-frame clones and misses some; the assay was immunoSEQ multiplex PCR. The sample yields 45,000 to 65,000 clones, just under 80% seen once. The specimen sequenced was memory CD4+ T cells from blood. The origin of the receptors is an adult in good health and CMV-seronegative. The CDR3 runs from the conserved cysteine through the conserved F or W. A D gene is named only where the DNA matches it firmly. Expanded clones are given a class, and other clones once, few, many or no size at all.

v_call: TRBV13
d_call: -
j_call: TRBJ1-1
clone_size: few
cdr3_nt: TGTGCCAGCAGCTTACGAAGGACTGAAGCTTTCTTT
cdr3_aa: CASSLRRTEAFF

v_call: TRBV5-1
d_call: -
j_call: TRBJ2-7
clone_size: once
cdr3_nt: TGCGCCAGCAGCTTAGAGGGGGCCTACGAGCAGTACTTC
cdr3_aa: CASSLEGAYEQYF

v_call: TRBV5-6
d_call: -
j_call: TRBJ1-2
clone_size: -
cdr3_nt: TGTGCCAGCAGCTTGAGTCGGGGTGGGAGGAACTATGGCTACACCTTC
cdr3_aa: CASSLSRGGRNYGYTF

v_call: TRBV6-1
d_call: -
j_call: TRBJ2-7
clone_size: once
cdr3_nt: TGTGCCAGCAGTGGGGGTTTTGGGGGCGCGTCCTACGAGCAGTACTTC
cdr3_aa: CASSGGFGGASYEQYF

v_call: TRBV7-9
d_call: -
j_call: TRBJ2-7
clone_size: -
cdr3_nt: TGTGCCAGCAGCTTAGTCTCCTACGAGCAGTACTTC
cdr3_aa: CASSLVSYEQYF

v_call: TRBV6-4
d_call: -
j_call: TRBJ1-2
clone_size: -
cdr3_nt: TGTGCCAGCAGTGATGGGAGGTATGGCTACACCTTC
cdr3_aa: CASSDGRYGYTF

v_call: TRBV7-9
d_call: TRBD1
j_call: TRBJ1-1
clone_size: few
cdr3_nt: TGTGCCAGCAGCTACGGAAACCCCAGGGGGGACACTGAAGCTTTCTTT
cdr3_aa: CASSYGNPRGDTEAFF

v_call: TRBV5-4
d_call: -
j_call: TRBJ1-1
clone_size: -
cdr3_nt: TGTGCCAGCAGCCGGCGGAGCCAGGGGATCGCTGAAGCTTTCTTT
cdr3_aa: CASSRRSQGIAEAFF

v_call: TRBV6-6
d_call: TRBD1
j_call: TRBJ2-7
clone_size: -
cdr3_nt: TGTGCCAGCAGCGGGACAGGCTACGAGCAGTACTTC
cdr3_aa: CASSGTGYEQYF

v_call: TRBV19
d_call: -
j_call: TRBJ1-2
clone_size: -
cdr3_nt: TGTGCCAGTAATCGAGGAGGCGACTATGGCTACACCTTC
cdr3_aa: CASNRGGDYGYTF

v_call: TRBV27
d_call: -
j_call: TRBJ2-3
clone_size: -
cdr3_nt: TGTGCCAGCAGGGACTACGGGTTTTATACGCAGTATTTT
cdr3_aa: CASRDYGFYTQYF

v_call: TRBV28
d_call: TRBD2
j_call: TRBJ2-7
clone_size: -
cdr3_nt: TGTGCCAGCAGCCGCACTTGGGGGCTAGCGGGGACCCAGAGCTCCTACGAGCAGTACTTC
cdr3_aa: CASSRTWGLAGTQSSYEQYF

v_call: TRBV21-1
d_call: -
j_call: TRBJ2-1
clone_size: -
cdr3_nt: TGTGCCAGCAGCTGGGGACAGGGGATGAATGAGCAGTTCTTC
cdr3_aa: CASSWGQGMNEQFF

v_call: TRBV10-3
d_call: -
j_call: TRBJ1-5
clone_size: few
cdr3_nt: TGTGCCATCAGTGCCGGGGACGAGAATCAGCCCCAGCATTTT
cdr3_aa: CAISAGDENQPQHF

v_call: TRBV2
d_call: -
j_call: TRBJ1-1
clone_size: medium-sized
cdr3_nt: TGTGCCAGCAACCTCCGGAGCGAAGCTTTCTTT
cdr3_aa: CASNLRSEAFF

v_call: TRBV20-1
d_call: -
j_call: TRBJ2-1
clone_size: -
cdr3_nt: TGCAGTGCACTGGCCCACAATGAGCAGTTCTTC
cdr3_aa: CSALAHNEQFF

v_call: TRBV7-3
d_call: TRBD1
j_call: TRBJ2-2
clone_size: -
cdr3_nt: TGTGCCAGCAGCTTTGCCGGGACAGGTATCAACACCGGGGAGCTGTTTTTT
cdr3_aa: CASSFAGTGINTGELFF

v_call: TRBV2
d_call: -
j_call: TRBJ1-6
clone_size: -
cdr3_nt: TGTGCCAGCCGAAGCAGTAGGTCGGTGAGCTCCTATAATTCACCCCTCCACTTT
cdr3_aa: CASRSSRSVSSYNSPLHF

v_call: TRBV19
d_call: -
j_call: TRBJ1-1
clone_size: -
cdr3_nt: TGTGCCAGTAGTATAGGAGGGGTCACTGAAGCTTTCTTT
cdr3_aa: CASSIGGVTEAFF

v_call: TRBV18
d_call: -
j_call: TRBJ1-6
clone_size: -
cdr3_nt: TGTGCCAGCTCACCCCTGCCCAGGGAGGTTCCCGGTTCACCCCTCCACTTT
cdr3_aa: CASSPLPREVPGSPLHF

v_call: TRBV19
d_call: TRBD2
j_call: TRBJ2-1
clone_size: -
cdr3_nt: TGTGCCAGTAGCTTGGAGCGGGGGGGATACAATGAGCAGTTCTTC
cdr3_aa: CASSLERGGYNEQFF

v_call: TRBV7-8
d_call: -
j_call: TRBJ1-2
clone_size: -
cdr3_nt: TGTGCCAGCAGCTTGCAGTCACTACACAAAAACTATGGCTACACCTTC
cdr3_aa: CASSLQSLHKNYGYTF

v_call: TRBV30
d_call: -
j_call: TRBJ1-5
clone_size: -
cdr3_nt: TGTGCCTGGAGTGTAGGAACCATTAGCAATCAGCCCCAGCATTTT
cdr3_aa: CAWSVGTISNQPQHF

v_call: TRBV7-9
d_call: -
j_call: TRBJ1-2
clone_size: -
cdr3_nt: TGTGCCAGCAGCTCGGGCTATGGCTACACCTTC
cdr3_aa: CASSSGYGYTF

v_call: TRBV6-5
d_call: TRBD1
j_call: TRBJ2-3
clone_size: once
cdr3_nt: TGTGCCAGCAGTTACGGTGGACAGGTAGAAGATACGCAGTATTTT
cdr3_aa: CASSYGGQVEDTQYF

v_call: TRBV12-5
d_call: -
j_call: TRBJ1-3
clone_size: few
cdr3_nt: TGTGCTAGTGGTTTCCTGGGGGGGAATCTGGGAAACACCATATATTTT
cdr3_aa: CASGFLGGNLGNTIYF

v_call: TRBV11-2
d_call: -
j_call: TRBJ2-7
clone_size: -
cdr3_nt: TGTGCCAGCAGCTTACATGCCGGGCCAGGTTTGAGCGAGCAGTACTTC
cdr3_aa: CASSLHAGPGLSEQYF

v_call: TRBV25-1
d_call: TRBD1
j_call: TRBJ1-5
clone_size: -
cdr3_nt: TGTGCCAGCAGTAGTCCAGGGGGAGGTCAGCCCCAGCATTTT
cdr3_aa: CASSSPGGGQPQHF

v_call: TRBV29-1
d_call: -
j_call: TRBJ1-2
clone_size: few
cdr3_nt: TGCAGCGTTGACCAAGGGTTTCTGCCCTTC
cdr3_aa: CSVDQGFLPF

v_call: TRBV5-6
d_call: -
j_call: TRBJ2-5
clone_size: -
cdr3_nt: TGTGCCAGCAGCTTGAAAGGTCTGGAAGAGACCCAGTACTTC
cdr3_aa: CASSLKGLEETQYF

v_call: TRBV6-1
d_call: -
j_call: TRBJ2-2
clone_size: -
cdr3_nt: TGTGCCAGCAGTGATGGGAACACCGGGGAGCTGTTTTTT
cdr3_aa: CASSDGNTGELFF

v_call: TRBV5-6
d_call: TRBD1
j_call: TRBJ2-7
clone_size: -
cdr3_nt: TGTGCCAGCAACTACGGATTGGGACAGGGGATCGGCGAGCAGTACTTC
cdr3_aa: CASNYGLGQGIGEQYF

v_call: TRBV5-1
d_call: -
j_call: TRBJ1-2
clone_size: -
cdr3_nt: TGCGCCAGCAGCTTCCGGACAGAATCCTATGGCTACACCTTC
cdr3_aa: CASSFRTESYGYTF

v_call: TRBV6-1
d_call: TRBD1
j_call: TRBJ1-5
clone_size: -
cdr3_nt: TGTGCCAGCAGTGCCGGGACAGGGGTCCTTAGCAATCAGCCCCAGCATTTT
cdr3_aa: CASSAGTGVLSNQPQHF

v_call: TRBV5-1
d_call: -
j_call: TRBJ2-7
clone_size: -
cdr3_nt: TGCGCCAGCAGCTTTAGAGGGGGGACGAGCTCCTACGAGCAGTACTTC
cdr3_aa: CASSFRGGTSSYEQYF

v_call: TRBV11-2
d_call: TRBD1
j_call: TRBJ2-7
clone_size: -
cdr3_nt: TGTGCCAGCACCCGAATCGGGACAGTCTACGAGCAGTACTTC
cdr3_aa: CASTRIGTVYEQYF

v_call: TRBV6-1
d_call: TRBD2
j_call: TRBJ2-1
clone_size: few
cdr3_nt: TGTGCCAGCACCAGGACTAGCGGGGGGGCTGGAGAGCAGTTCTTC
cdr3_aa: CASTRTSGGAGEQFF

v_call: TRBV28
d_call: TRBD1
j_call: TRBJ2-7
clone_size: -
cdr3_nt: TGTGCCAGCAGAGGGACAGGGGGATACGAGCAGTACTTC
cdr3_aa: CASRGTGGYEQYF

v_call: TRBV9
d_call: -
j_call: TRBJ2-7
clone_size: -
cdr3_nt: TGTGCCAGCAGCGCAGGAGCCAGGAGAGGCTCCTACGAGCAGTACTTC
cdr3_aa: CASSAGARRGSYEQYF

v_call: TRBV10-3
d_call: -
j_call: TRBJ2-7
clone_size: few
cdr3_nt: TGTGCCATCAGTGAGCAGGGTGTAGGCGAGCAGTACTTC
cdr3_aa: CAISEQGVGEQYF

v_call: TRBV7-2
d_call: TRBD2
j_call: TRBJ2-3
clone_size: -
cdr3_nt: TGTGCCAGCAGCTTAGAGTCGGGACTAGCGGTTCCAACAGATACGCAGTATTTT
cdr3_aa: CASSLESGLAVPTDTQYF

v_call: TRBV11-3
d_call: TRBD2
j_call: TRBJ2-3
clone_size: -
cdr3_nt: TGTGCCAGCAGCTCGGGGGGGGCGAGGGATACGCAGTATTTT
cdr3_aa: CASSSGGARDTQYF

v_call: TRBV6-5
d_call: -
j_call: TRBJ1-2
clone_size: -
cdr3_nt: TGTGCCAGCAGTACGACAGGAGGGGGATGGGGCTACACCTTC
cdr3_aa: CASSTTGGGWGYTF

v_call: TRBV4-2
d_call: -
j_call: TRBJ2-3
clone_size: few
cdr3_nt: TGTGCCAGCAGCCAAGGTTCACTCCTCACAGATACGCAGTATTTT
cdr3_aa: CASSQGSLLTDTQYF

v_call: TRBV19
d_call: -
j_call: TRBJ1-4
clone_size: -
cdr3_nt: TGTGCCAGTAGAGGGCAGGGTGGCGAAAAACTGTTTTTT
cdr3_aa: CASRGQGGEKLFF

v_call: TRBV6-6
d_call: -
j_call: TRBJ1-5
clone_size: -
cdr3_nt: TGTGCCAGCAGTTACTCCCAGACCAATCAGCCCCAGCATTTT
cdr3_aa: CASSYSQTNQPQHF

v_call: TRBV5-1
d_call: -
j_call: TRBJ2-7
clone_size: -
cdr3_nt: TGCGCCAGCAGCTTGGCCGACTACGAGCAGTACTTC
cdr3_aa: CASSLADYEQYF

v_call: TRBV2
d_call: TRBD1
j_call: TRBJ2-1
clone_size: -
cdr3_nt: TGTGCCAGCAGGGGGGCTGGGACAGCCCTTTCTTACAATGAGCAGTTCTTC
cdr3_aa: CASRGAGTALSYNEQFF

v_call: TRBV25-1
d_call: -
j_call: TRBJ1-6
clone_size: few
cdr3_nt: TGTGCCAGCAGTGAATTAAGCGTGGGGCCAAATTCACCCCTCCACTTT
cdr3_aa: CASSELSVGPNSPLHF

v_call: TRBV15
d_call: -
j_call: TRBJ1-2
clone_size: -
cdr3_nt: TGTGCCACCAGCCCGCCACGTTGGGGCAGCATCTATGGCTACACCTTC
cdr3_aa: CATSPPRWGSIYGYTF

v_call: TRBV11-2
d_call: -
j_call: TRBJ2-7
clone_size: few
cdr3_nt: TGTGCCAGCAGCTCACTGGGACGGACCTACGAGCAGTACTTC
cdr3_aa: CASSSLGRTYEQYF

v_call: TRBV5-6
d_call: -
j_call: TRBJ1-2
clone_size: -
cdr3_nt: TGTGCCAGCAGAACAGGTTACTATGGCTACACCTTC
cdr3_aa: CASRTGYYGYTF

v_call: TRBV6-1
d_call: -
j_call: TRBJ2-7
clone_size: -
cdr3_nt: TGTGCCAGCAGTTACCTCGACGAGCAGTACTTC
cdr3_aa: CASSYLDEQYF